This TCR beta chain originates from a study of a mutant IDH1 vaccine in newly diagnosed glioma. Study in general: Vaccination began 4-6 weeks post radiotherapy alone, or with temozolomide cycles. Visit V12 happened at week 35; visit V13 happened at week 47. General study points: Variations in leading peripheral T cell clonotypes appeared to have no connection with pseudoprogression.

Some clones are missing from TCRdb's copy, which holds only in-frame ones; the method was immunoSEQ multiplex PCR. The sample contains more than 30,000 clones, 80% to 95% of which appear only once. Time point of the sample: week 47, end of study. A 20-mer mutant IDH1 peptide at 300 ug was injected subcutaneously with topical imiquimod. In germline, CDR1 is LGHNA, CDR2 YNFKEQ. The V and J ends lost 1 base and 8 bases, in that order; junction bases with no gene match: 11. There are 17 residues in the CDR3. In regard to this clone: Its antigen is not known.

The TCR originated in a woman aged 40 to 50 with glioma. This material consisted of PBMCs, taken from a glioma patient whose treatment included an IDH1 peptide vaccine. The chain carries TRBV4-2 and TRBJ2-1; 10 nucleotides agree with TRBD2. Here the CDR3 reads CASSQVIPSGRLDEQFF. CDR3 bases: TGTGCCAGCAGCCAAGTTATCCCTAGCGGGAGACTAGATGAGCAGTTCTTC.